Given below is one T cell receptor beta chain in context. Its recognized antigen is unknown. No base quality information exists; no much larger clone differs at one position. From cysteine to phenylalanine, the CDR3 is 13 amino acids long. The only DNA kept is the CDR3, 39 bases in frame from the first base. From a lookup of the germline V gene, CDR1 and CDR2 are SGDLS and YYNGEE. Deletion took 0 bases off V and 4 bases off J, with a span of 7 bases between the germline ends. Library preparation was by the immunoSEQ multiplex PCR assay. For the multiplex PCR, a mixture combining 60 forward primers for TCR Vbeta segments and 13 reverse primers for TCR Jbeta segments was used. A multiplex PCR assay on genomic DNA amplified the CDR3 region of rearranged TCR beta genes. The amplified TCR beta libraries were sequenced on the Illumina HiSeq System as 87-base-pair reads. Per the source publication's procedure: A later analysis counted about 80 million unique TCR beta chains across the 666 repertoires, and 10 million to 11 million of these chains were shared by at least two donors. To remove PCR and sequencing errors, raw reads were error-corrected and collapsed into unique sequences using a nearest-neighbor algorithm that merged closely related sequences. To assign V, D and J gene segments, CDR3 sequences were aligned to IMGT reference sequences. Each retained sequence needed at least a six-nucleotide match to both a V gene segment and a J gene segment. A rearrangement counted as productive if the CDR3 had no stop codons and remained in frame with V and J, and every other rearrangement counted as non-productive. CDR3 was defined by IMGT convention, running from the second conserved V-encoded cysteine to the conserved J-encoded phenylalanine. The earlier analysis of fewer than 700 of the donors excluded sequences that lacked an unambiguous match to a single V gene segment. An earlier analysis of about 600 of the donors called V segments functional above 56.7% productive rearrangements and segregating when the between-donor standard deviation exceeded 5%. A statistical classification framework was developed to diagnose cytomegalovirus status using the catalog of TCR beta chain sequences. In a later analysis, TCR nucleotide sequences were compared against IMGT/GENE-DB human TR gene sequences so that V and J genes could be assigned. In a later analysis, CDR3 sequences and most-parsimonious VDJ recombination scenarios were assigned using the TCRdist pipeline. In a later analysis, each TCR beta chain was defined by its CDR3 amino acid sequence together with its V-gene family, and reads without a unique V-gene family were excluded. To address suspected cross-contamination and a sequencing artifact, a later analysis removed roughly 580 highly shared, low-generation-probability nucleotide sequences. In a later analysis, a clonal expansion index was calculated for each public chain from normalized within-repertoire ranks of inferred template counts. In a later analysis, generation probabilities were computed using a VDJ recombination model fitted to out-of-frame rearrangements, and the results were checked against IGoR. In a later analysis, TCR-TCR, TCR-HLA and TCR-CMV co-occurrence was scored with hypergeometric tests, and a repertoire-size bias correction was applied to TCR pairs. A later analysis estimated false discovery rates by permuting HLA or CMV assignments 20 times. A later analysis grouped co-occurring TCRs with DBSCAN, adding TCRdist sequence similarity when clustering within HLA-allele-positive subsets. Co-occurrence clustering excluded repertoires with fewer than 30,000 or more than 120,000 public chains, plus five with anomalous nucleotide sharing. This immuneACCESS table, as held by TCRdb, lists in-frame sequences with V and J called but not all clones. Of the missing ones, under half trace to an unresolved V gene in checked studies; the others have no known cause. V and J calls and clone size are those listed in that table; D and trimming were worked out from the DNA. The sample data list about 120,000 clones, and roughly four fifths of these were observed just once. The ten top clones hold around 2% of the sample.

The data belong to a study of cytomegalovirus exposure and HLA in healthy donors (TCRdb year 2017). At the level of the whole study: In an earlier analysis of 587 of the donors, about 270 Gb of sequence data and 90 million to 130 million unique TCR beta sequences from approximately 180 million T cells were reported. An early release covering roughly 600 HLA-typed donors comprised about 300 gigabases of sequencing data and about 90 million unique TCR sequences. Of the 350 to 450 genotyped donors, 65% to 90% fell in the genetic ancestry cluster associated with self-reported Caucasian donors. The aim of the study was to test whether cataloging public T cell receptors could identify signatures of past pathogen exposure. The study profiled the T cell repertoires of 500 to 800 subjects by immunosequencing and related them to cytomegalovirus serostatus. Besides the first cohort of 666 subjects, a separate validation cohort made up of over 95 different subjects was used. To predict cytomegalovirus infection status, the study combined high-throughput TCR immunosequencing, statistical association of individual TCRs with disease status, and machine learning. In a later analysis, previously published TCR beta repertoires from roughly 710 donors were re-analyzed and high-resolution HLA genotyping was added so that TCR occurrence patterns could be studied. Rather than drawing on any new phenotypic data, the later analysis identified candidate immune exposures from TCR beta sequences and the way those sequences occurred across donors. An earlier analysis of approximately 500 of the donors applied high-throughput TCR beta sequencing to assess whether each TCR beta V gene segment acted as functional or pseudogenic. Donor age, sex, ethnicity and CMV serostatus were compiled together with the repertoire data. Genome-wide SNP genotypes for about three fifths of the roughly 670 donors were used in a later genetic analysis, which treated that subset as a discovery cohort. All discovery cohort repertoires had been generated on a single sequencing platform. HLA typing included class I and class II loci at four-digit resolution. The number of donors typed differed by locus, with roughly 629-640 for A, B, C, DRB1 and DQB1, 522 for DQA1, about 610 for DPA1, and 450 to 480 for DPB1. About 5 DR-DQ haplotypes were handled as single units for association and clustering, since linkage in the cohort was strong. Among about 400 genotyped donors of the cohort, an average of roughly 230,000 unique TCR beta nucleotide sequences was sequenced per donor, of which 15% to 20% were non-productive. Summary of the overall study and its limitations: A later analysis reported that several top co-occurrence clusters appeared linked to parvovirus B19, influenza, CMV and Epstein-Barr virus. In a later analysis, TCR association rates were found to vary across HLA loci, with the most associated TCRs seen for DRB1 alleles and the fewest for HLA-C alleles. Only TCR beta chains were sequenced in this cohort, and the absence of alpha or paired-chain data limited detectable features. A total of 150 or so TCR beta chains were listed by the study as associated with cytomegalovirus. The earlier analysis of about 600 of the donors excluded roughly 16 rarely observed V segments, including chromosome 9 orphons, because counts were too low. The 87-base-pair reads could not distinguish some IMGT-functional V segments, including TRBV6-2 and TRBV6-3, so those segments were excluded. It was suggested by the authors that the approach could potentially be generalized to other disease states and immunological phenotypes. Sequencing depth was assumed to be roughly uniform across donors in the presence/absence analyses, though that assumption may not hold. Strong co-occurrence of HLA alleles, especially DR and DQ, made assigning TCR associations to individual alleles difficult. A later genetic analysis associated a missense DCLRE1C variant with V-gene and J-gene trimming of TCR beta chains, and an independent cohort replicated the association. Across donors, most TCR sequences were observed very rarely, whereas some public TCRs were present in many individuals. The classifier was reported to diagnose cytomegalovirus status with high specificity and sensitivity in both the original cohort and the validation cohort. Because HLA typing was unavailable for some donors at each locus, only the typed subset was used in association tests. Linkage disequilibrium might explain the correlated functional status among segregating V segments, but an unknown experimental factor could not be excluded. According to a later analysis, most CMV-associated TCR beta chains appeared to be HLA-restricted, and the HLA associations seemed to be driven largely by CMV exposure. Immune exposure information for the cohort was limited to CMV serostatus. In a later analysis, HLA-associated TCR beta chains were found to be more clonally expanded and to have lower generation probabilities than equally common non-associated chains. In an earlier analysis of around 500 of the donors, most TCR beta V segments appeared in productive rearrangements about 87% or about 30% of the time, broadly matching IMGT annotations. A few of the identified cytomegalovirus-associated TCR beta chains were confirmed in vitro to be specific for cytomegalovirus antigens. Specific HLA alleles were associated with over 15,000 TCR beta sequences at a false discovery rate of 0.05 in a later analysis. A cluster of highly shared sequence variants was judged likely to be a technical artifact of the sequencing pipeline. According to a later genetic analysis, donors in an Asian-associated ancestry cluster had fewer N-insertions in productive TCRs than the approximately 610-donor mean. A further reported finding was that TCR beta sequences accurately predicted the HLA-A and HLA-B alleles for most subjects in the first cohort.

The cohort was made up of 666 healthy bone marrow donors. All cohort members were sampled while nominally healthy, although unrecorded immune exposures were likely present. The donor was CMV seronegative and belonged to the group of 352 seronegative cohort members. A peripheral blood sample was collected from each donor, and TCR beta sequencing was performed on peripheral blood mononuclear cells. The Qiagen DNeasy Blood Extraction Kit was used to extract genomic DNA from the blood cell samples. The sequence was obtained from a man aged 40-49 years in good health and CMV-seronegative. Source material: PBMCs. This receptor chain uses TRBV9 and TRBJ1-2; no D gene is confidently identified. The base sequence is TGTGCCAGCAGCGTAGGGGAGGGCTATGGCTACACCTTC. This encodes CASSVGEGYGYTF.